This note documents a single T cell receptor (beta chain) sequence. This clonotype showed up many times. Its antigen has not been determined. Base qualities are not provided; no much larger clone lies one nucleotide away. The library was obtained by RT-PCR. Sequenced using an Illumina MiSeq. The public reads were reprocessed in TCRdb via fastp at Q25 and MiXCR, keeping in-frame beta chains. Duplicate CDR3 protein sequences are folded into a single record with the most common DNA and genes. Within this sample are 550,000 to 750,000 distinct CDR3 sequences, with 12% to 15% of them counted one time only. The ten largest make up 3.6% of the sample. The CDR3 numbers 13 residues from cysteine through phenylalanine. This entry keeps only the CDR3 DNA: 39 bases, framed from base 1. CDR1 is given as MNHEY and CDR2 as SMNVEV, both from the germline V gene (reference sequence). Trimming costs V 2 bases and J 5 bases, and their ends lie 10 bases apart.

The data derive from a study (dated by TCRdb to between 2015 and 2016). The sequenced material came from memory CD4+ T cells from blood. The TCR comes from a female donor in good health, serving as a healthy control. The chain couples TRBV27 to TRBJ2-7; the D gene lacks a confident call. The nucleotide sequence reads TGTGCCAGCAGTTTAACGTGGAAGGACGAGCAGTACTTC. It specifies CASSLTWKDEQYF.